This entry lists 17 T cell receptor beta chains sequenced from one sample in a study of cytomegalovirus exposure and HLA in healthy donors (dated by TCRdb to 2017 to 2019). Library prep was done by the immunoSEQ multiplex PCR assay. For the multiplex PCR, a mixture combining 60 forward primers for TCR Vbeta segments and 13 reverse primers for TCR Jbeta segments was used. TCRdb provides this immuneACCESS table in a form limited to in-frame rearrangements. Some clones are lacking; in checked studies, under half of them reflect an unresolved V gene, and why the rest are absent is not known. This sample is represented by about 190,000 clones; around 80% of them were singletons. The ten largest make up 2.4% of the sample. Material for sequencing was PBMCs. These receptors were obtained from a male donor in good health and CMV-seronegative.

CDR3 DNA: TGTGCCAGCAGTTATGTGGCACAGCCTAATTCACCCCTCCACTTT. Amino acids: CASSYVAQPNSPLHF. The rearrangement uses TRBV6-4 and TRBJ1-6, with D uncertain. The CDR3 contains 15 residues. From germline, CDR1 is MRHNA and CDR2 SNTAGT. Trimming removed 5 bases at V and 6 bases at J, with 14 bases between.

The chain recombines TRBV14 with TRBJ2-1; possibly TRBD2 for D (5 bases). The CDR3 loop spans 15 amino acids. Germline assignment: CDR1 SGHDN and CDR2 FVKESK. Trimming stripped 3 bases from V and 9 bases from J, with 18 bases between. CDR3 DNA sequence: TGTGCCAGCAGCCAGAGGACGGACCCTCGGGGTGAGCAGTTCTTC. Encoded protein: CASSQRTDPRGEQFF.

About this clone itself: This CDR3 is also generated by other DNA sequences in the sample. The chain employs TRBV9 and TRBJ1-3; D unresolved. From germline, CDR1 is SGDLS and CDR2 YYNGEE. V lost 0 bases and J 0 bases, leaving 4 bases between the germline ends. The CDR3 spans 14 residues. CDR3 amino acids: CASSVAGSGNTIYF. CDR3 bases: TGTGCCAGCAGCGTAGCCGGCTCTGGAAACACCATATATTTT. The whole variable domain, remainder taken from reference TRBV9 and TRBJ1-3, is DSGVTQTPKHLITATGQRVTLRCSPRSGDLSVYWYQQSLDQGLQFLIQYYNGEERAKGNILERFSAQQFPDLHSELNLSSLELGDSALYFCASSVAGSGNTIYFGEGSWLTVV.

The chain combines TRBV27 with TRBJ2-2, with 9 positions matching TRBD2. Trimming at V came to 6 bases and at J to 5 bases, leaving 10 bases not matched to a gene. CDR3 length equals 16 residues. Germline V gives CDR1 MNHEY, CDR2 SMNVEV (reference sequence). CDR3: CASRAAGTSWTGELFF. The CDR3 coding sequence is TGTGCCAGCAGGGCTGCCGGGACTAGCTGGACCGGGGAGCTGTTTTTT.

The gene calls are TRBV5-6 and TRBJ1-2; D remains ambiguous. This CDR3 comprises 14 residues. V was shortened by 2 bases and J by 2 bases, with 10 bases between the two germline ends. CDR1 SGHDT and CDR2 YYEEEE come from the germline V gene. DNA of the CDR3: TGTGCCAGCAGCTTTCTGGGCAGCAACTATGGCTACACCTTC. Amino acid sequence: CASSFLGSNYGYTF. The entire variable domain, with the rest obtained from reference TRBV5-6 and TRBJ1-2, is as follows: DAGVTQSPTHLIKTRGQQVTLRCSPKSGHDTVSWYQQALGQGPQFIFQYYEEEERQRGNFPDRFSGHQFPNYSSELNVNALLLGDSALYLCASSFLGSNYGYTFGSGTRLTVV.

The chain joins TRBV27 to TRBJ2-3, with 7 nucleotides matching TRBD1. The CDR3 length is 15 residues. The V and J ends lost 6 bases and 4 bases, in that order; junction bases with no gene match: 10. Germline V gene sequence: CDR1 MNHEY, CDR2 SMNVEV (reference sequence). CDR3 coding DNA: TGTGCCAGCAGACCCCGACAGGGAATCCCAGATACGCAGTATTTT. It translates to CASRPRQGIPDTQYF.

V and J are TRBV7-2 and TRBJ1-1; 9 bases fit TRBD1. With V trimmed by 4 bases and J by 1 base, 10 bases remained unmatched. The CDR3 contains 17 residues. Germline CDR1 is SGHTA and CDR2 is FQGNSA. In nucleotides, the CDR3 is TGTGCCAGCAGCTCTCCGGGACAGGGTTTAAGGAACACTGAAGCTTTCTTT. This translates into CASSSPGQGLRNTEAFF.

This chain connects TRBV4-3 to TRBJ2-7; 8 bases align to TRBD2. Germline values: CDR1 LGHNA, CDR2 YSLEER. The CDR3 is made up of 16 amino acids. V was pared by 0 bases and J by 0 bases, with 4 bases of the junction left unmatched. Here the CDR3 reads CASSQDVAGGSYEQYF. As DNA, the CDR3 is TGCGCCAGCAGCCAAGATGTGGCGGGAGGCTCCTACGAGCAGTACTTC.

The chain carries TRBV5-6 and TRBJ1-5; 8 nucleotides align to TRBD1. Germline V gene lookup returns CDR1 SGHDT and CDR2 YYEEEE. The length of the CDR3 is 14 residues. Unmatched junction bases numbered 4, after V lost 4 bases and J lost 4 bases. CDR3 nucleotide sequence: TGTGCCAGCAGCCGAGGACAGGGTAATCAGCCCCAGCATTTT. It codes for CASSRGQGNQPQHF. Based on the CDR3 plus reference TRBV5-6 and TRBJ1-5, the full variable domain is DAGVTQSPTHLIKTRGQQVTLRCSPKSGHDTVSWYQQALGQGPQFIFQYYEEEERQRGNFPDRFSGHQFPNYSSELNVNALLLGDSALYLCASSRGQGNQPQHFGDGTRLSIL.

The chain is built from TRBV7-9 and TRBJ2-4; tentatively, D is TRBD2 (6 bases). V was cut by 4 bases and J by 12 bases, with 22 bases left in between. This CDR3 comprises 15 residues. The germline CDR1 and CDR2 sequences are SEHNR and FQNEAQ (reference sequence). DNA of the CDR3: TGTGCCAGCAGCTCAGAGGCCGGGCGCGTCGGGGGTCAGTACTTC. Protein sequence: CASSSEAGRVGGQYF.

This rearrangement joins TRBV18 to TRBJ2-1, with 7 bases fitting TRBD2. The CDR3 has 15 residues. Per the germline V gene, CDR1 is KGHSH and CDR2 is LQKENI. Trimming cost V 2 bases and J 4 bases; bases outside gene matches: 5. In nucleotides, the CDR3 is TGTGCCAGCTCACCATCAGGACTAGTTTACAATGAGCAGTTCTTC. Amino acid sequence: CASSPSGLVYNEQFF.

This chain uses TRBV28 with TRBJ2-5; D possibly corresponds to TRBD2 (6 bases). Germline lookup yields CDR1 MDHEN and CDR2 SYDVKM. The CDR3 sequence is 15 residues long. Trimming pared 7 bases from V and 5 bases from J, leaving 20 bases between. CDR3 sequence (DNA): TGTGCCAGCAATTTCGGGGACTTTCCCAGGGAGACCCAGTACTTC. This gives the protein CASNFGDFPRETQYF. The complete variable domain, with remaining parts taken from reference TRBV28 and TRBJ2-5, reads DVKVTQSSRYLVKRTGEKVFLECVQDMDHENMFWYRQDPGLGLRLIYFSYDVKMKEKGDIPEGYSVSREKKERFSLILESASTNQTSMYLCASNFGDFPRETQYFGPGTRLLVL.

The CDR3 DNA reads TGCGCCAGCAGCAAGGACAGGGGGCTGATGAGGACTGAAGCTTTCTTT. This codes for CASSKDRGLMRTEAFF. This chain joins TRBV5-1 and TRBJ1-1; 11 bases fit TRBD1. V lost 4 bases and J lost 5; bases outside the gene matches: 10. The germline CDR1 and CDR2 sequences are SGHRS and YFSETQ. The CDR3 sequence is 16 residues long. The entire variable domain, with the rest obtained from reference TRBV5-1 and TRBJ1-1, is as follows: KAGVTQTPRYLIKTRGQQVTLSCSPISGHRSVSWYQQTPGQGLQFLFEYFSETQRNKGNFPGRFSGRQFSNSRSEMNVSTLELGDSALYLCASSKDRGLMRTEAFFGQGTRLTVV.

Notes on this clone: Other DNA sequences of this sample code for an identical CDR3. The V call is TRBV14, the J call TRBJ2-1; D is unclear. The CDR3 is 11 residues long. Germline lookup yields CDR1 SGHDN and CDR2 FVKESK. V lost 1 base and J 9 bases, leaving 4 bases between the germline ends. CDR3 coding DNA: TGTGCCAGCAGCCAAGGCGGTGAGCAGTTCTTC. Translation: CASSQGGEQFF.

The gene calls are TRBV5-4 and TRBJ2-7; 8 bases align to TRBD2. The germline V gene has CDR1 SGHNT and CDR2 YYREEE (reference sequence). This CDR3 contains 15 residues. The junction had 7 bases not matched to a gene; V was cut back by 5 bases and J by 0 bases. This chain's CDR3 is CASSGGRTSSYEQYF. CDR3 sequence (DNA): TGTGCCAGCAGTGGCGGGAGGACGAGCTCCTACGAGCAGTACTTC.

V gene TRBV9 combines with J gene TRBJ1-2; TRBD1 is a possible D gene (6 bases). Trimming cost V 0 bases and J 3 bases, with 18 bases left between them. CDR3 size: 17 residues. Germline V gene lookup returns CDR1 SGDLS and CDR2 YYNGEE. The CDR3 sequence is CASSVDSWGQGDYGYTF. CDR3 nucleotides: TGTGCCAGCAGCGTAGACAGTTGGGGGCAGGGAGACTATGGCTACACCTTC.

The V call is TRBV6-5, the J call TRBJ2-7; TRBD1 agrees at 9 bases. V shed 6 bases and J 2 bases; nucleotides not matched to a gene: 2. This CDR3 has 13 amino acids. Looked up from germline, CDR1 is MNHEY and CDR2 is SVGAGI. The CDR3 DNA is TGTGCCAGCAGACGACAGGGGGCCTACGAGCAGTACTTC. Protein: CASRRQGAYEQYF.